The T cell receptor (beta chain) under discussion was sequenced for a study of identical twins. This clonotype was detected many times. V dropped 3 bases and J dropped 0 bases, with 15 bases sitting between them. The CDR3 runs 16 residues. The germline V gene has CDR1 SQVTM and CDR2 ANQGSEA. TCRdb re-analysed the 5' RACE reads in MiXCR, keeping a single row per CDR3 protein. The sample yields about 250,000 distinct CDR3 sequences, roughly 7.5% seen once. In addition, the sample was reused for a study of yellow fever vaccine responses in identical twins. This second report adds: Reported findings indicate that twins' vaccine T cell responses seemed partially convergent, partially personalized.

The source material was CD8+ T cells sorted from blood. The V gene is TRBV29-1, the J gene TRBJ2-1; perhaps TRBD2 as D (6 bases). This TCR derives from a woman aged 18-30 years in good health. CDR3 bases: TGCAGCGTTGAGCAAAACTTCGGGAGCTCCTACAATGAGCAGTTCTTC. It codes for CSVEQNFGSSYNEQFF.